This record covers a single T cell receptor (beta chain). This sample is part of a study of OX40 agonist ivuxolimab in advanced cancers. This table comes from immunoSEQ multiplex PCR, and its TCRdb copy is limited to in-frame clones, with some not included. The sample carries around 99,000 clones, 90% recorded once. CDR3 length: 13 residues. Trimming removed 1 base at V and 1 base at J, with 4 bases between. The germline V gene has CDR1 SGHNT and CDR2 YENEEA. Blood sampling took place at baseline, cycle 4 day 1, and cycle 7 day 1. The receptor was derived from an adult with an advanced solid tumor such as melanoma, head and neck, liver or kidney cancer. V is TRBV11-3 and J is TRBJ1-1; D is ambiguous. The sequencing used CD4+ or CD8+ T cells sorted from blood, collected in a trial of the OX40 agonist ivuxolimab. CDR3 DNA sequence: TGTGCCAGCAGCTTAGGGCCGAACACTGAAGCTTTCTTT. It specifies CASSLGPNTEAFF.